This is a list of T cell receptor beta chains from one sample in a study of early T cells in non-severe SARS-CoV-2 infection. TCRdb reprocessed the 5' RACE reads via MiXCR and lists one record per CDR3 protein. The sample consists of just over 60,000 distinct CDR3 sequences, approximately 10% of them appearing once. Sequencing was done on a sample of whole blood. The receptor set was obtained from an adult who was a healthcare worker with PCR-confirmed SARS-CoV-2 infection or an uninfected control (not recorded which). CDR3s include the opening cysteine and the closing phenylalanine or tryptophan. A D gene is named only where the DNA matches it firmly. Not every row has a clone size; where given, it reads once, few, many or a size class.

clone_size | j_call | d_call | v_call | cdr3_nt | cdr3_aa
many | TRBJ2-5 | . | TRBV12-3/TRBV12-4 | TGTGCCAGCGCTTTGTCCCGCGAGACCCAGTACTTC | CASALSRETQYF
few | TRBJ1-1 | . | TRBV12-3/TRBV12-4 | TGTGCCAGCAGTTCCGACTGGGGAGCTTTCTTT | CASSSDWGAFF
few | TRBJ2-4 | . | TRBV6-5 | TGTGCCAGCAGTTACTCGGCCCACCGGGACTTAGGAGGGCACATTCAGTACTTC | CASSYSAHRDLGGHIQYF
many | TRBJ1-1 | . | TRBV12-3/TRBV12-4 | TGTGCCAGCAGTTTCGCGAACACTGAAGCTTTCTTT | CASSFANTEAFF
. | TRBJ2-3 | . | TRBV7-2 | TGTGCCAGCAGCTTTACCCGGGGGCGCGACACAGATACGCAGTATTTT | CASSFTRGRDTDTQYF
few | TRBJ1-3 | . | TRBV3-1 | TGTGCCAGCAGCCACGCAATCGGAAACACCATATATTTT | CASSHAIGNTIYF
. | TRBJ2-2 | . | TRBV2 | TGTGCCAGCAGACGTGAACTAGCGAACACCGGGGAGCTGTTTTTT | CASRRELANTGELFF
. | TRBJ2-5 | . | TRBV9 | TGTGCCAGCAGCGTAGCCCCCCACAACAACCAAGAGACCCAGTACTTC | CASSVAPHNNQETQYF
few | TRBJ2-5 | . | TRBV7-3 | TGTGCCAGCAGCTCCGGGACGACCGGAGAGACCCAGTACTTC | CASSSGTTGETQYF
many | TRBJ1-4 | TRBD1 | TRBV6-2/TRBV6-3 | TGTGCCAGCAGTTGGAGACGACAGGGACATAATGAAAAACTGTTTTTT | CASSWRRQGHNEKLFF
. | TRBJ2-3 | TRBD1 | TRBV12-3/TRBV12-4 | TGTGCCAGCAGTACTACGGACAGGGCCACAGATACGCAGTATTTT | CASSTTDRATDTQYF
many | TRBJ1-2 | TRBD1 | TRBV2 | TGTGCCAGCAGTGGACAGGGGGGATACTATGGCTACACCTTC | CASSGQGGYYGYTF
few | TRBJ2-3 | TRBD1 | TRBV4-1 | TGCGCCAGCAGCCAAAGGGCGACAGGGGCTAGCACAGATACGCAGTATTTT | CASSQRATGASTDTQYF
. | TRBJ1-4 | . | TRBV7-9 | TGTGCCAGCAGCCCTAACCGCCGGGGCGCAGATGAAAAACTGTTTTTT | CASSPNRRGADEKLFF
. | TRBJ2-2 | TRBD1 | TRBV5-1 | TGCGCCAGCAGCTACAGGGGGAACACCGGGGAGCTGTTTTTT | CASSYRGNTGELFF
. | TRBJ2-3 | TRBD1 | TRBV7-2 | TGTGCCAGCAGCCCCGGACAGGCCATGGGCACAGATACGCAGTATTTT | CASSPGQAMGTDTQYF
few | TRBJ2-5 | TRBD1 | TRBV7-6 | TGTGCCAGCAGCCCAGGGGGTTTGGCCCAGTACTTC | CASSPGGLAQYF
few | TRBJ2-1 | TRBD2 | TRBV7-9 | TGTGCCAGCAGCTTAGCGCTACTAGCGGGGAAGAGCTCCTACAATGAGCAGTTCTTC | CASSLALLAGKSSYNEQFF
few | TRBJ1-4 | . | TRBV3-1 | TGTGCCAGCAGCCAAGATCCTCTCGGTACATTCGGACCCCTGTTTTTT | CASSQDPLGTFGPLFF
medium-sized | TRBJ1-1 | . | TRBV20-1 | TGCAGTGCTCGCGGAGGAGGAGGCGGAAACACTGAAGCTTTCTTT | CSARGGGGGNTEAFF
. | TRBJ2-5 | . | TRBV19 | TGTGCCAGTTCCTGGACCTTCCAAAAAGAGACCCAGTACTTC | CASSWTFQKETQYF
many | TRBJ2-3 | TRBD1 | TRBV28 | TGTGCCAGCACCATACAGGGGGCTGATACGCAGTATTTT | CASTIQGADTQYF
few | TRBJ2-1 | . | TRBV20-1 | TGCAGTGCTGATACGAGCCGGGGTTCCTACAATGAGCAGTTCTTC | CSADTSRGSYNEQFF
few | TRBJ1-1 | TRBD1 | TRBV20-1 | TGCAGTGCTAGGACAGGACAGGGGACGCGCACTGAAGCTTTCTTT | CSARTGQGTRTEAFF
few | TRBJ1-6 | TRBD1 | TRBV5-4 | TGTGCCAGCAGCTTGGTTGGGACAGGGTCGGGTAATTCACCCCTCCACTTT | CASSLVGTGSGNSPLHF
few | TRBJ2-5 | . | TRBV12-3/TRBV12-4 | TGTGCCAGCAGTACCCCGGGGCTTGAAGAGACCCAGTACTTC | CASSTPGLEETQYF
. | TRBJ1-5 | . | TRBV12-5 | TGTGCTAGTGGTTTGGGCCCAGACAAGTATAGCAATCAGCCCCAGCATTTT | CASGLGPDKYSNQPQHF
. | TRBJ2-1 | . | TRBV7-9 | TGTGCCAGCAGCTTAAGGGCCAGGCCTACCTACAAAGACAATGAGCAGTTCTTC | CASSLRARPTYKDNEQFF
many | TRBJ2-1 | . | TRBV11-2 | TGTGCCAGCAGCCACCTAGGCTTATCCTACAATGAGCAGTTCTTC | CASSHLGLSYNEQFF
. | TRBJ2-4 | . | TRBV9 | TGTGCCAGCAGCCCTGGGATCTACCGGCCTGGGAAGAACATTCAGTACTTC | CASSPGIYRPGKNIQYF
many | TRBJ2-3 | . | TRBV18 | TGTGCCAGCTCATCTCGGACGGGGGCCCCGGGAAATACGCAGTATTTT | CASSSRTGAPGNTQYF
. | TRBJ1-4 | TRBD1 | TRBV6-5 | TGTGCCAGCAGTCGTAGGACAGGCCCTAATGAAAAACTGTTTTTT | CASSRRTGPNEKLFF
few | TRBJ1-4 | . | TRBV7-9 | TGTGCCAGCAGCTTAGGGACAGCTAATGAAAAACTGTTTTTT | CASSLGTANEKLFF
many | TRBJ2-2 | TRBD1 | TRBV12-3/TRBV12-4 | TGTGCCAGCAGTCAGACAGGGGTTACCGGGGAGCTGTTTTTT | CASSQTGVTGELFF
few | TRBJ2-1 | . | TRBV14 | TGTGCCAGCAGCCAAGACAAGGCCAAGGGGCAGTTCTTC | CASSQDKAKGQFF
. | TRBJ1-3 | . | TRBV5-1 | TGCGCCAGCAGCTTGGACTTGGGGAACACCATATATTTT | CASSLDLGNTIYF